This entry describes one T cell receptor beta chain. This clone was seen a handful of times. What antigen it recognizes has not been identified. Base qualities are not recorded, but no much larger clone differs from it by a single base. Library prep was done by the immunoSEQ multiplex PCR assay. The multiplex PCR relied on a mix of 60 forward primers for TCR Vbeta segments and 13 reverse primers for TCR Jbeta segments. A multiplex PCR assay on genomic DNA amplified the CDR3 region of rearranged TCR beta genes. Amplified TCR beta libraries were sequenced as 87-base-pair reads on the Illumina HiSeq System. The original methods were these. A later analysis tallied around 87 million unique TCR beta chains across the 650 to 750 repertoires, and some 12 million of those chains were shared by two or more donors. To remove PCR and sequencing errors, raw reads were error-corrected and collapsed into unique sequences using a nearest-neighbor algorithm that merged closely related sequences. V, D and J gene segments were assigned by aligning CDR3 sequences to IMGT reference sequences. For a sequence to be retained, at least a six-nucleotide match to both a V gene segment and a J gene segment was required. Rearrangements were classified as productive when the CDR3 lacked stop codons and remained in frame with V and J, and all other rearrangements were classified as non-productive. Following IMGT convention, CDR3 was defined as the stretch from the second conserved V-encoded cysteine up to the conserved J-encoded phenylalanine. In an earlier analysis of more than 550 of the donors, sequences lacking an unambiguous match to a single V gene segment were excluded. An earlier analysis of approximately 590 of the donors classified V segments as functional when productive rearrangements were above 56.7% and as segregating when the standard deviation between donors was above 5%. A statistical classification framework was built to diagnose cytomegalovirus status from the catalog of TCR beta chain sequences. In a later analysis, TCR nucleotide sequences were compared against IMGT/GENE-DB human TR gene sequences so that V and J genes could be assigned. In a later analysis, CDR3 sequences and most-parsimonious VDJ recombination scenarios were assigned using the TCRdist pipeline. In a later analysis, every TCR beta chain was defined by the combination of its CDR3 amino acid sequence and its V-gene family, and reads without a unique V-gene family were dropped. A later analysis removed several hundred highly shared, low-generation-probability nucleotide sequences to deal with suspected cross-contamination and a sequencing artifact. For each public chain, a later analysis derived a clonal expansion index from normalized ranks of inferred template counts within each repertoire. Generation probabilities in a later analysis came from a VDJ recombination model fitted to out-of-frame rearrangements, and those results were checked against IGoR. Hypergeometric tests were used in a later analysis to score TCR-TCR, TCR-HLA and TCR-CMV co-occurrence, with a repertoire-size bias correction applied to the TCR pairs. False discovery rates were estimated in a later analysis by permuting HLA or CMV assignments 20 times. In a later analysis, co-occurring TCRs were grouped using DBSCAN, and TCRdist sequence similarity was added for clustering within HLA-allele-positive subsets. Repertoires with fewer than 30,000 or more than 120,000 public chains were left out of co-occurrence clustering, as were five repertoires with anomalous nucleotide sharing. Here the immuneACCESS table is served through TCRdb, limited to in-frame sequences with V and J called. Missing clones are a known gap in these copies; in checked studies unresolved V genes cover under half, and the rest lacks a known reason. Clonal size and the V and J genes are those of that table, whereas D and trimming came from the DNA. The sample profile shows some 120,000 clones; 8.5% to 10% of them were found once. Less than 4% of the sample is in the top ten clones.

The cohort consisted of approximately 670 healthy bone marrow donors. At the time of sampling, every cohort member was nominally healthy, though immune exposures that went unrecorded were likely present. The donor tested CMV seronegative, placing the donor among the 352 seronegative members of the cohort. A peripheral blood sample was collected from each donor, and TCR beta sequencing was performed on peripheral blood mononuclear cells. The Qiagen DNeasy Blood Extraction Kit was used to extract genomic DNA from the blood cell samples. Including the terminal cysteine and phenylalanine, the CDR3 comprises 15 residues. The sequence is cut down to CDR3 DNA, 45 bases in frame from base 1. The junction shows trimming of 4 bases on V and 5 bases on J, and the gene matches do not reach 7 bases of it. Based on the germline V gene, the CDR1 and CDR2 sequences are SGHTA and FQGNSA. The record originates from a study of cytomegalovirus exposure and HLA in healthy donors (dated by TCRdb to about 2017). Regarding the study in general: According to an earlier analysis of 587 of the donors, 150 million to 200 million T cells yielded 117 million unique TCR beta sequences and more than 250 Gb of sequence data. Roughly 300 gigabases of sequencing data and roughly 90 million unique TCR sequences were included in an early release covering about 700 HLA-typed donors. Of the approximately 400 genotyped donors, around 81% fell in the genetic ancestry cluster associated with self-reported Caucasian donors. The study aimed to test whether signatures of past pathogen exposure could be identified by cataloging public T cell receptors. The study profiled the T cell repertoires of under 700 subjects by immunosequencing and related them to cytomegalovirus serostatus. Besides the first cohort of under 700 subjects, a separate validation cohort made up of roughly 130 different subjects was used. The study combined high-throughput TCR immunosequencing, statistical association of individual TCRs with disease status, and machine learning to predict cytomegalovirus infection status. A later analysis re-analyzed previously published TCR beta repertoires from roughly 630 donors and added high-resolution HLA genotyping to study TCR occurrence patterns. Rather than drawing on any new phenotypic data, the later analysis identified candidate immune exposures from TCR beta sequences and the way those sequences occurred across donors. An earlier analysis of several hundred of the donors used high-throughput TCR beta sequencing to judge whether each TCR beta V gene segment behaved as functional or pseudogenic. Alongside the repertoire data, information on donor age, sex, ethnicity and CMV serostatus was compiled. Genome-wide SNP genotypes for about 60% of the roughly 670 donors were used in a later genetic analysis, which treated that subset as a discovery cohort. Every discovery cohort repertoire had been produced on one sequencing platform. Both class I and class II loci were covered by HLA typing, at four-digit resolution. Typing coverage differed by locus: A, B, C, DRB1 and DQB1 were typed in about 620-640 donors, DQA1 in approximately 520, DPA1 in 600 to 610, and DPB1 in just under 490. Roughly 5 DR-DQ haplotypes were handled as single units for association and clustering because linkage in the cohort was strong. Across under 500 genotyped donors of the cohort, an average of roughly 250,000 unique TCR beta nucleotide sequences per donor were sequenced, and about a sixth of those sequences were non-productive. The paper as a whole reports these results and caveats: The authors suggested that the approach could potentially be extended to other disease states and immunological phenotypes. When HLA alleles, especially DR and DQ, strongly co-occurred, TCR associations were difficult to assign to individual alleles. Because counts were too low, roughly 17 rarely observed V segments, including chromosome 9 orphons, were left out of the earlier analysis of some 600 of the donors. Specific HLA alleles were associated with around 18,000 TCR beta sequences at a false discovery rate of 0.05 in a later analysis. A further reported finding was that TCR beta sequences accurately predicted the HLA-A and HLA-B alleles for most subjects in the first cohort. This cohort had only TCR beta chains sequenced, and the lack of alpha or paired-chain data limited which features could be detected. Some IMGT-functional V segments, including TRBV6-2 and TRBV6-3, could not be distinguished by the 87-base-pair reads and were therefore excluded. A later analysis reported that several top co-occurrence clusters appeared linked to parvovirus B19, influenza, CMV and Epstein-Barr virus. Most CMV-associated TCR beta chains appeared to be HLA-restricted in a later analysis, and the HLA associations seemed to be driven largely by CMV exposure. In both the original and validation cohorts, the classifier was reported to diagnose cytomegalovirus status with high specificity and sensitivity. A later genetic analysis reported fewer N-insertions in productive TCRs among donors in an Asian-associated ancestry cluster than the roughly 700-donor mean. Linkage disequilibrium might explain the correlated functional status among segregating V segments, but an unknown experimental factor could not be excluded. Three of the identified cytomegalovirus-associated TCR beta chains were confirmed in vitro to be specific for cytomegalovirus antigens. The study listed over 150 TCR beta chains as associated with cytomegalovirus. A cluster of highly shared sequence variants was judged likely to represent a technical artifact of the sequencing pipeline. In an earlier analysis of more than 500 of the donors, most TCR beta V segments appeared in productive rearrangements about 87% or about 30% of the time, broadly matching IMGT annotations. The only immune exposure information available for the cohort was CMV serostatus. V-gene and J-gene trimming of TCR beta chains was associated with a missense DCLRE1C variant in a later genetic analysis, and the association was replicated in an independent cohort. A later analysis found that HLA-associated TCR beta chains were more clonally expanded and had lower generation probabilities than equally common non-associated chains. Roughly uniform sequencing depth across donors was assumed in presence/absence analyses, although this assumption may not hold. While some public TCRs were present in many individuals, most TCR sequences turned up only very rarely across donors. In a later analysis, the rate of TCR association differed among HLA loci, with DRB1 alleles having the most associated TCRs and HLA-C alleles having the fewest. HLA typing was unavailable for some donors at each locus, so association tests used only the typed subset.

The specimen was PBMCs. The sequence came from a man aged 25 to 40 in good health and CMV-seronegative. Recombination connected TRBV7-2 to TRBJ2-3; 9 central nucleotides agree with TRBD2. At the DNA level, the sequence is TGTGCCAGCAGCTCGCGGGGGGGCCGGGAAGATACGCAGTATTTT. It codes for CASSSRGGREDTQYF.